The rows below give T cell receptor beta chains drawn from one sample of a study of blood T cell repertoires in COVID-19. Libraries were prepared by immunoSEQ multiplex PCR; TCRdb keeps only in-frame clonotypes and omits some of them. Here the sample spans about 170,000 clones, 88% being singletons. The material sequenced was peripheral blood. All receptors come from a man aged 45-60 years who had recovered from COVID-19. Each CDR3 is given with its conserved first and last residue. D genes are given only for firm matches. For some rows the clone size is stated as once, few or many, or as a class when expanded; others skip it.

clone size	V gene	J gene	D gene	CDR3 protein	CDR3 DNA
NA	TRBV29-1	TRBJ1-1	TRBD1	CSSRRGLNTEAFF	TGCAGCTCCCGCAGGGGGTTGAACACTGAAGCTTTCTTT
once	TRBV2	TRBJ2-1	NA	CASSEPRGLYNEQFF	TGTGCCAGCAGTGAACCGCGGGGGCTATACAATGAGCAGTTCTTC
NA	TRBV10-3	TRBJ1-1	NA	CAISEGRSSEAFF	TGTGCCATCAGTGAGGGCAGGTCTTCTGAAGCTTTCTTT
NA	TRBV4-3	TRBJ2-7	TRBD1	CASSQVQGVRNEQYF	TGCGCCAGCAGCCAAGTACAGGGGGTTAGAAACGAGCAGTACTTC
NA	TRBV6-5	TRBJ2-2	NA	CASSFSANTGELFF	TGTGCCAGCAGTTTCAGTGCAAACACCGGGGAGCTGTTTTTT
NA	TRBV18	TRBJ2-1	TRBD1	CASSLLQGAEGEQFF	TGTGCCAGCTCACTACTACAGGGGGCTGAGGGTGAGCAGTTCTTC
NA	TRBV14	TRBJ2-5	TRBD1	CASSPSDLRRGGLEETQYF	TGTGCCAGCAGCCCCAGCGATCTTCGCAGAGGGGGCTTAGAGGAGACCCAGTACTTC
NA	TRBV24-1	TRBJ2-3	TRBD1	CATWSGQGADTQYF	TGTGCCACCTGGTCGGGACAGGGGGCAGATACGCAGTATTTT
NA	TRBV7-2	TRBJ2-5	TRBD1	CASSLGPTGGQETQYF	TGTGCCAGCAGCTTAGGTCCGACAGGGGGCCAGGAGACCCAGTACTTC
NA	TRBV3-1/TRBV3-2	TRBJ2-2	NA	CASSQVSLWAGTGELFF	TGTGCCAGCAGCCAGGTCTCCTTATGGGCGGGCACCGGGGAGCTGTTTTTT
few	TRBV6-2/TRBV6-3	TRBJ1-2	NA	CASSYQGNYGYTF	TGTGCCAGCAGTTACCAGGGTAACTATGGCTACACCTTC
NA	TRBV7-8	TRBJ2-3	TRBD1	CASSLGDRGYTDTQYF	TGTGCCAGCAGCTTAGGGGACAGGGGTTACACAGATACGCAGTATTTT
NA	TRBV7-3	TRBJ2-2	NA	CASSLARVLDTGELFF	TGTGCCAGCAGCTTAGCCAGGGTCCTTGACACCGGGGAGCTGTTTTTT
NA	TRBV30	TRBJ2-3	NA	CAWSVPVMKQYF	TGTGCCTGGAGTGTACCGGTGATGAAGCAGTATTTT
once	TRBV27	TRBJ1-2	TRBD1	CASSANRGSGGYTF	TGTGCCAGCAGTGCAAACAGGGGGTCCGGTGGCTACACCTTC
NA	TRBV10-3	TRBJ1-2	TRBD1	CAISGQGAPGYTF	TGTGCCATCAGTGGACAGGGGGCGCCCGGCTACACCTTC
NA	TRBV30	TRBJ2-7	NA	CAWTGAYEQYF	TGTGCCTGGACAGGGGCCTACGAGCAGTACTTC
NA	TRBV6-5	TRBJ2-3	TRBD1	CASSLRGQAFTDTQYF	TGTGCCAGCAGTTTGCGAGGACAGGCTTTCACAGATACGCAGTATTTT
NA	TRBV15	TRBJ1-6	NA	CATSRDAGERSPLHF	TGTGCCACCAGCAGAGATGCTGGGGAGCGGTCACCCCTCCACTTT
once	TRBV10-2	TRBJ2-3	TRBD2	CASSGRAGGYTDTQYF	TGCGCCAGCAGTGGGCGAGCGGGGGGTTACACAGATACGCAGTATTTT
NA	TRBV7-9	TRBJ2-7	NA	CASSFTEQVAYEQYF	TGTGCCAGCAGCTTTACAGAACAGGTAGCCTACGAGCAGTACTTC
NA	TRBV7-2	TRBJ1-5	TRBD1	CASSTDRALNQPQHF	TGTGCCAGCAGCACAGACAGGGCCTTGAATCAGCCCCAGCATTTT
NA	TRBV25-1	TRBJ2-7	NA	CASSLNTQGSYEQYF	TGTGCCAGCAGCCTGAACACACAGGGATCCTACGAGCAGTACTTC
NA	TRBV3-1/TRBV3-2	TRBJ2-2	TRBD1	CASSQDFGQGGAGELFF	TGTGCCAGCAGCCAAGATTTCGGACAGGGTGGGGCCGGGGAGCTGTTTTTT
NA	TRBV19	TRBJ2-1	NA	CASSIGEGGWNEQFF	TGTGCCAGTAGTATCGGGGAAGGCGGGTGGAATGAGCAGTTCTTC
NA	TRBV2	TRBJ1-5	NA	CASGQVGNQPQHF	TGTGCCAGCGGGCAGGTTGGAAACCAGCCCCAGCATTTT
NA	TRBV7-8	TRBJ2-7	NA	CASSFDLEGYEQYF	TGTGCCAGCAGCTTTGATTTGGAGGGCTACGAGCAGTACTTC
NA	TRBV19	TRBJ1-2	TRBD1	CASSTPDRARGYGYTF	TGTGCCAGTAGTACCCCCGACAGGGCTCGGGGCTATGGCTACACCTTC
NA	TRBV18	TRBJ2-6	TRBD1	CASSPRTGGSPGANVLTF	TGTGCCAGCTCACCTCGGACAGGGGGCTCTCCTGGGGCCAACGTCCTGACTTTC
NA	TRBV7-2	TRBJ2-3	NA	CASSPMAGSGDTQYF	TGTGCCAGCAGCCCAATGGCCGGCTCGGGAGATACGCAGTATTTT